This entry concerns a single TCR beta chain. The germline gene is not matched at one end of the junction; a read error may be the cause. Combining iRepertoire HTBI primers with Arm-PCR of CDR3 regions, the authors built TCR beta libraries. TCRdb re-derived calls from the multiplex PCR reads in MiXCR, one entry per CDR3 protein. In the table there are around 450,000 distinct CDR3 sequences, 15% of which are singletons. These data belong to a study of regulatory T cells in long-lasting Graves disease. Time point here: newly diagnosed GD, antithyroid drugs for less than 3 months. The TCR library was made from RNA extracted from PBMCs. Germline V gene sequence: CDR1 ENHRY, CDR2 SYGVKD. This CDR3 contains 17 residues. Separately, the same data were catalogued under a study of T cells in Graves' hyperthyroidism and ophthalmopathy.

This specimen consisted of peripheral blood mononuclear cells (PBMCs), obtained at new diagnosis, from a patient treated with antithyroid drugs. This receptor was obtained from a woman aged 25 to 45 with Graves disease. The chain is built from TRBV10-3 and TRBJ1-4, with D maybe TRBD1 (6 bases). CDR3 loop: CAVSNRTARTTNEKLFF. CDR3 coding DNA: TGCGCCGTCAGCAACAGGACAGCCCGAACAACTAATGAAAAACTGTTTTTT.